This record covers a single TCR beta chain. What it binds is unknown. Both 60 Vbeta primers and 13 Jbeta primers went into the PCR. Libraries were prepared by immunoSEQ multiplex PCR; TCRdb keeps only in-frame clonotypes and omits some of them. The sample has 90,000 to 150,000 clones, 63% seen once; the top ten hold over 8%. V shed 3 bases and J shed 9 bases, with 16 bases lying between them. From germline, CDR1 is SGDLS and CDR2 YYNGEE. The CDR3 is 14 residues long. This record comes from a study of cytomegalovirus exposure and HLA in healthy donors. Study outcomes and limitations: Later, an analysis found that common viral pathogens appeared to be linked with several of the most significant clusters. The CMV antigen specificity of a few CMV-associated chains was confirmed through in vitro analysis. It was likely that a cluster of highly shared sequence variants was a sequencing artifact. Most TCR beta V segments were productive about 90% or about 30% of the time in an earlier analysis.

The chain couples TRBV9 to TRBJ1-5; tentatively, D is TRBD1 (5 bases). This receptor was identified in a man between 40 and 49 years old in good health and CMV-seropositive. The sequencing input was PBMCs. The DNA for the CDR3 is TGTGCCAGCAGCGAAGGGGTTCGAGAATGGCCCCAGCATTTT. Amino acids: CASSEGVREWPQHF.